Below are 22 T cell receptor beta chains sequenced from a single sample in a study of blood T cells in healthy people across ages. PCR was performed a second time for about 6 to 11 cycles using a sample-barcoded 5' primer and a J-beta primer mix. TCRdb passed the 5' RACE reads through MiXCR, listing each CDR3 protein once. The sample comprises more than 1.4 million distinct CDR3 sequences, approximately 40% of which are singletons, and less than 8% rests with the top ten. The material sequenced was blood. Receptors originate from a woman aged 18-29 years in good health.

The chain carries TRBV7-8 and TRBJ1-2, with no clear D. Germline CDR1 is SGHVS and CDR2 is FQNEAQ. CDR3 size: 13 residues. The V end was cut by 4 bases, the J end by 5 bases, with 11 bases between. The CDR3 bases are TGTGCCAGCAGCTCAGCAGGCAAATATGGCTACACCTTC. Translated: CASSSAGKYGYTF.

This clonotype has only a few counts. The chain couples TRBV25-1 to TRBJ2-1; D might be TRBD1 or TRBD2, each matching 6 bases. Germline values: CDR1 MGHDK, CDR2 SYGVNS. CDR3 size: 13 residues. Trimming removed 10 bases from V and 1 base from J, with 11 bases in between. The DNA for the CDR3 is TGTGCCACTGGGGGGCCTTCCTACAATGAGCAGTTCTTC. Protein product: CATGGPSYNEQFF.

This clonotype was recorded a few times. The chain has TRBV25-1 and TRBJ1-4, with a possible D match to TRBD1 (6 bases). Germline CDR1 reads MGHDK; CDR2 reads SYGVNS. The V end lost 1 base, the J end lost 0 bases, and 9 bases lay between the germline ends. The CDR3 spans 16 residues. The CDR3, as DNA: TGTGCCAGCAGTGAATTGGGGACACCAACTAATGAAAAACTGTTTTTT. Protein sequence: CASSELGTPTNEKLFF.

This chain uses TRBV6-2 or TRBV6-3 with TRBJ2-3; D unclear. The CDR3 runs to 15 residues. Germline V lookup: CDR1 MNHEY, CDR2 SVGEGT. Trimming cost V 2 bases and J 1 base, with 10 bases left between them. The CDR3 here is CASSYGRHRTDTQYF. As DNA, the CDR3 is TGTGCCAGCAGTTACGGTCGACATCGCACAGATACGCAGTATTTT.

The V call is TRBV4-2, the J call TRBJ2-3; D not resolved. Trimming left V 0 bases short and J 10 bases short, with 8 bases between. This CDR3 has 12 residues. Germline-derived CDR1 and CDR2 are LGHNA and YNFKEQ. In DNA form, the CDR3 reads TGTGCCAGCAGCCAAGATCAAGGTGCGCAGTATTTT. Its translation: CASSQDQGAQYF.

The table lists this clonotype with a few counts. The chain recombines TRBV7-9 with TRBJ1-5; D is unresolved. V was clipped by 1 base and J by 3 bases, with 7 bases between them. Germline values: CDR1 SEHNR, CDR2 FQNEAQ (reference sequence). The CDR3 covers 14 residues. CDR3: CASSLGTINQPQHF. In nucleotides, the CDR3 is TGTGCCAGCAGCTTAGGGACGATCAATCAGCCCCAGCATTTT.

About this clonotype itself: One end of the junction varies from germline; a read error may be responsible. This chain uses TRBV19 with TRBJ1-2; D uncertain. Germline V CDR1 and CDR2: LNHDA, SQIVND (reference sequence). The CDR3 spans 13 residues. CDR3 bases: TGTGCCCGTAGTAAGGTATCTGTGGGAGGCTACACCTTC. Its translation is CARSKVSVGGYTF.

This clonotype appeared a few times. The V and J genes are TRBV5-1 and TRBJ2-1, with D perhaps matching TRBD2 (6 bases). This CDR3 comprises 16 residues. Trimming shortened V by 3 bases and J by 0 bases, and 13 bases separated the two germline ends. Germline-derived CDR1 and CDR2 are SGHRS and YFSETQ. CDR3 DNA sequence: TGCGCCAGCAGCTCGGACTATCCGAGCTCCTACAATGAGCAGTTCTTC. It is translated as CASSSDYPSSYNEQFF.

CDR3 loop: CASSYGRPDTQYF. CDR3 coding DNA: TGTGCCAGCAGCTACGGAAGACCAGATACGCAGTATTTT. J is TRBJ2-3 and V is TRBV7-6; no firm D call. CDR1 SGHVS and CDR2 FNYEAQ come from the germline V gene. CDR3 length: 13 amino acids. V lost 4 bases and J 4 bases, leaving 9 bases between the germline ends.

This clonotype was counted only a few times. V is TRBV7-2 and J is TRBJ2-1; TRBD2 matches at 9 bases. CDR1 and CDR2 from the germline V gene are SGHTA and FQGNSA. CDR3 length equals 16 residues. With 7 bases clipped from V and 2 bases from J, the junction kept 9 bases outside the gene matches. The CDR3 is CASTSSGRIPYNEQFF. DNA for the CDR3: TGTGCCAGCACCTCGAGCGGGAGGATACCCTACAATGAGCAGTTCTTC. The full variable domain, completed using reference TRBV7-2 and TRBJ2-1, is GAGVSQSPSNKVTEKGKDVELRCDPISGHTALYWYRQSLGQGLEFLIYFQGNSAPDKSGLPSDRFSAERTGGSVSTLTIQRTQQEDSAVYLCASTSSGRIPYNEQFFGPGTRLTVL.

This clonotype was counted only a few times. V is TRBV5-1 and J is TRBJ2-5; D is undetermined. Germline lookup yields CDR1 SGHRS and CDR2 YFSETQ. The CDR3 runs to 13 residues. Trimming shortened V by 2 bases and J by 2 bases, and 7 bases separated the two germline ends. This CDR3 reads CASSFQQQETQYF. In nucleotides, the CDR3 is TGCGCCAGCAGCTTTCAACAGCAAGAGACCCAGTACTTC.

The genes are TRBV3-1 and TRBJ2-3; 8 bases line up with TRBD2. Per germline, CDR1 LGHDT and CDR2 YNNKEL (reference sequence). J was trimmed by 3 bases and V by 2 bases; bases with no gene match: 4. The CDR3 loop spans 15 amino acids. DNA for the CDR3: TGTGCCAGCAGCCAATCGGGACTAGTGACAGATACGCAGTATTTT. Protein: CASSQSGLVTDTQYF.

This clonotype was counted ten times or more. The chain has TRBV28 and TRBJ2-1; 8 nucleotides agree with TRBD2. Germline V gives CDR1 MDHEN, CDR2 SYDVKM. CDR3 size: 15 residues. Trimming took 10 bases from V and 9 from J; bases not matched to a gene: 17. In nucleotides, the CDR3 is TGTGCCACCTTCGGGTGGCGGGGGGACCTCGGTGAGCAGTTCTTC. This translates into CATFGWRGDLGEQFF.

This clonotype was seen a handful of times. V usage is TRBV3-1 and J usage is TRBJ2-3, with 10 bases fitting TRBD2. Looked up from germline, CDR1 is LGHDT and CDR2 is YNNKEL (reference sequence). This CDR3 is 16 amino acids long. V trimming: 3 bases; J trimming: 2 bases; junction bases outside the gene matches: 5. The CDR3 DNA sequence: TGTGCCAGCAGCCAGCGGACTAGCGGATACACAGATACGCAGTATTTT. It is translated as CASSQRTSGYTDTQYF.

This chain connects TRBV3-1 to TRBJ2-1, with 14 bases fitting TRBD2. The ends lost 3 bases at V and 4 bases at J; junction bases unmatched: 8. Per germline, CDR1 LGHDT and CDR2 YNNKEL (reference sequence). The CDR3 sequence is 18 residues long. CDR3 coding DNA: TGTGCCAGCAGCCATAGAGCGACTAGCGGGAGGGAATACAATGAGCAGTTCTTC. Residues: CASSHRATSGREYNEQFF.

The chain combines TRBV10-2 with TRBJ2-1; 9 nucleotides match TRBD2. Unmatched junction bases numbered 6, after V lost 6 bases and J lost 6 bases. The CDR3 covers 14 residues. The germline V gene encodes CDR1 WSHSY and CDR2 SAAADI. CDR3 DNA sequence: TGCGCCAGCAGCCCGAGACTAGCGGTCAATGAGCAGTTCTTC. This encodes CASSPRLAVNEQFF.

The chain uses TRBV6-1 and TRBJ2-1; no reliable D call. V was shortened by 1 base and J by 12 bases, with 22 bases between the two germline ends. The germline V gene encodes CDR1 MNHNS and CDR2 SASEGT. The CDR3 length is 16 residues. CDR3 amino acids: CASSEGGGYYNERQFF. CDR3 DNA sequence: TGTGCCAGCAGTGAAGGAGGTGGATACTACAATGAGCGGCAGTTCTTC.

This clonotype has a single count. This chain joins TRBV15 and TRBJ1-5; no clear D. Germline CDR1 is LNHNV and CDR2 is YYDKDF (reference sequence). The CDR3 spans 15 residues. The ends were cut back, 3 bases at V and 7 bases at J, with 16 bases in the middle. The CDR3 region is CATSSKRNAKQPQHF. CDR3 sequence (DNA): TGTGCCACCAGCAGCAAACGGAACGCAAAGCAGCCCCAGCATTTT.

This clonotype showed up just a few times. The chain carries TRBV7-8 and TRBJ1-2; D unresolved. V was shortened by 5 bases and J by 4 bases, with 26 bases between the two germline ends. Germline CDR1 reads SGHVS; CDR2 reads FQNEAQ. The CDR3 loop spans 18 amino acids. CDR3 in amino acids: CASSPPGPLSLIGYGYTF. Written as DNA, the CDR3 is TGTGCCAGCAGCCCACCGGGCCCCCTTTCCCTGATAGGCTATGGCTACACCTTC.

The chain uses TRBV3-1 and TRBJ2-5, with D hard to call. The CDR3 length is 12 residues. V lost 5 bases and J 8 bases, leaving 12 bases between the germline ends. Germline CDR1 and CDR2: LGHDT and YNNKEL (reference sequence). The CDR3 protein is CASSGRLGTQYF. CDR3 nucleotides: TGTGCCAGCAGCGGGCGTTTGGGTACCCAGTACTTC.

The chain uses TRBV5-1 and TRBJ2-5, with 7 bases lining up with TRBD2. V lost 5 bases and J lost 11; bases outside the gene matches: 12. This CDR3 comprises 13 residues. CDR1 is SGHRS and CDR2 is YFSETQ in the germline V gene. CDR3 DNA: TGCGCCAGCAGAACTAGCGAGGACAATGAGCAGTACTTC. Translation gives CASRTSEDNEQYF.

The chain recombines TRBV5-1 with TRBJ2-5; perhaps TRBD2 as D (6 bases). CDR1 and CDR2 (germline): SGHRS, YFSETQ. V lost 4 bases and J lost 2, with 12 bases in between. The CDR3 runs 14 residues. The CDR3 DNA is TGCGCCAGCAGCCCGGAGGGGCCACAAGAGACCCAGTACTTC. Its protein product is CASSPEGPQETQYF.